This T cell receptor beta chain was captured by sequencing in a study of Tregs in tolerant kidney transplant recipients. As for this clone: Its antigen is not known.

The nonmyeloablative bone marrow transplants came from related graft donors, with transient mixed chimerism. Per the germline V gene, CDR1 is SGHNT and CDR2 is YENEEA. J was trimmed by 3 bases and V by 6 bases; bases with no gene match: 8. The CDR3 loop spans 15 amino acids. Repertoires were generated with immunoSEQ multiplex PCR, while TCRdb's copy carries only in-frame clones and drops some. Counted here are 81,000 or so clones, roughly 90% occurring once; the ten biggest clones make up around 1.4%. Notes on the study in general: Few patients were studied, so findings need validation in larger groups. For some patients, primers changed over time, blocking nucleotide-level comparison.

The gene calls are TRBV11-3 and TRBJ2-7, with 10 bases aligning to TRBD1. Here the sequenced sample was CD4+ T cells from blood (PBMCs), taken 24 months after the transplant. The origin of this receptor is a human patient who received a combined kidney and bone marrow transplant. T cells may partly derive from the graft donor. The CDR3 is CASSWGQGRIYEQYF. The CDR3 nucleotides read TGTGCCAGCAGTTGGGGACAGGGGCGAATCTACGAGCAGTACTTC.